Presented here are 10 T cell receptor beta chains from one specimen sequenced in a study of T-cell memory formation after mild COVID-19. TCRdb passed the 5' RACE reads through MiXCR, listing each CDR3 protein once. The sample shows roughly 410,000 distinct CDR3 sequences, 24% of them seen only once. What was sequenced was PBMCs or a T cell subset sorted from them (not recorded which). The source is an adult woman who had mild COVID-19 (a few samples of this study predate the infection). Cell type and time point are not known.

This clonotype was detected only once. The chain joins TRBV5-1 to TRBJ1-2; D possibly corresponds to TRBD1 (6 bases). V shed 2 bases and J shed 7 bases, with 9 bases lying between them. CDR3 length equals 12 residues. Germline-derived CDR1 and CDR2 are SGHRS and YFSETQ. The CDR3 region is CASSLQGSGYTF. CDR3 DNA: TGCGCCAGCAGCTTACAGGGATCTGGCTACACCTTC.

The V call is TRBV12-3 or TRBV12-4, the J call TRBJ1-1, with D maybe TRBD1 (5 bases). V lost 3 bases to trimming and J lost 1 base, with 12 bases between them. This CDR3 has 15 residues. CDR3 bases: TGTGCCAGCAGTTTTTGGGGGGTCCCGAACACTGAAGCTTTCTTT. Protein sequence: CASSFWGVPNTEAFF.

CDR3 DNA: TGCGCCAGCAGCTTTTTTGGGGGTTCTAACTATGGCTACACCTTC. This gives the protein CASSFFGGSNYGYTF. The J gene is TRBJ1-2, the V gene TRBV5-1, with D possibly being TRBD1 (5 bases). V lost 2 bases, J lost 0 bases, and 11 bases lay in between. Germline lookup yields CDR1 SGHRS and CDR2 YFSETQ. The CDR3 is made up of 15 amino acids.

This clonotype was found a few times. At one end the junction does not follow the germline gene, possibly because of a read error. V gene TRBV29-1 combines with J gene TRBJ2-1, with 8 nucleotides matching TRBD1. CDR3 size: 14 residues. Germline values: CDR1 SQVTM, CDR2 ANQGSEA. DNA for the CDR3: TGCAGCGTGACAGACAGGGGCCCCTATAATGAGCAGTTCTTC. Protein sequence: CSVTDRGPYNEQFF.

The sample holds a few counts of this clonotype. The rearrangement links TRBV3-1 to TRBJ2-1, with unresolved D. V lost 3 bases to trimming and J lost 0 bases, with 6 bases between them. Per germline, CDR1 LGHDT and CDR2 YNNKEL (reference sequence). This CDR3 spans 14 amino acids. Written as DNA, the CDR3 is TGTGCCAGCAGCCAGCGGTCCTCCTACAATGAGCAGTTCTTC. This gives the protein CASSQRSSYNEQFF.

The chain links TRBV3-1 to TRBJ2-2; 13 bases align to TRBD2. J lost 4 bases, V lost 0 bases, and 2 bases had no gene match. The CDR3 runs to 17 residues. Germline V lookup: CDR1 LGHDT, CDR2 YNNKEL (reference sequence). CDR3 residues: CASSQDGLAGVTGELFF. CDR3 sequence (DNA): TGTGCCAGCAGCCAAGATGGACTAGCGGGAGTCACCGGGGAGCTGTTTTTT.

This chain joins TRBV7-2 and TRBJ2-3; TRBD2 aligns across 8 bases. The V gene end was trimmed by 3 bases and the J gene end by 4 bases; junction bases not matched to a gene: 3. The CDR3 contains 14 residues. From germline, CDR1 is SGHTA and CDR2 FQGNSA. CDR3 nucleotide sequence: TGTGCCAGCAGCTTCGGGGGGGCGGCAGATACGCAGTATTTT. Translation: CASSFGGAADTQYF.

The J gene is TRBJ2-1, the V gene TRBV12-3 or TRBV12-4; D gene unclear. The CDR3 is made up of 13 amino acids. V lost 7 bases to trimming and J lost 0 bases, with 7 bases between them. The CDR3 loop reads CASKWDSYNEQFF. CDR3 nucleotides: TGTGCCAGCAAGTGGGACTCCTACAATGAGCAGTTCTTC.

The chain combines TRBV9 with TRBJ2-1; 8 bases align to TRBD2. Germline lookup yields CDR1 SGDLS and CDR2 YYNGEE. V was pared by 3 bases and J by 5 bases, with 7 bases of the junction left unmatched. The CDR3 runs to 15 residues. CDR3 in DNA: TGTGCCAGCAGCGATAGCGGGGTCCGGCACAATGAGCAGTTCTTC. Amino acids: CASSDSGVRHNEQFF.

The chain uses TRBV10-3 and TRBJ2-1; unclear D gene. Germline CDR1 reads ENHRY; CDR2 reads SYGVKD. The CDR3 is 12 residues long. V gave up 2 bases and J gave up 7 bases, with 6 bases separating them. CDR3 in DNA: TGTGCCATCAGTGAGGAAGCGAATGAGCAGTTCTTC. Amino acid sequence: CAISEEANEQFF.